Below are 16 T cell receptor beta chains sequenced from a single sample in a study of T cells in Graves' hyperthyroidism and ophthalmopathy. RNA transcripts served as the template for amplifying TCR beta CDR3 regions. A first-round RT-PCR of the TCR CDR3 used the HTBI primer set. Via MiXCR, TCRdb re-called the multiplex PCR reads, giving one row per CDR3 protein. Among 200,000 or so distinct CDR3 sequences listed, roughly a sixth were seen once. Source material: blood. Receptors were obtained from a woman in her 50s with Graves' hyperthyroidism.

The CDR3: CASSQAGLAGVETQYF. The CDR3 DNA follows: TGCGCCAGCAGCCAAGCGGGACTAGCGGGAGTTGAGACCCAGTACTTC. The gene calls are TRBV4-1 and TRBJ2-5, with 14 bases identical to TRBD2. CDR3 length: 16 residues. Germline V gene sequence: CDR1 MGHRA, CDR2 YSYEKL. V lost 1 base, J lost 5 bases, and 3 bases stayed unmatched.

This clonotype was seen many times. J is TRBJ2-7 and V is TRBV29-1; TRBD2 aligns across 9 bases. V dropped 7 bases and J dropped 0; count of bases not matched to a gene: 4. Germline values: CDR1 SQVTM, CDR2 ANQGSEA. This CDR3 region has 13 residues. The CDR3 loop reads CSAGTSRSYEQYF. The CDR3 DNA follows: TGCAGCGCCGGGACTAGCCGCTCCTACGAGCAGTACTTC.

In its sample, this clonotype was seen many times. The chain joins TRBV7-2 to TRBJ2-3; 9 bases agree with TRBD1. This CDR3 has 15 amino acids. With 4 bases clipped from V and 4 bases from J, the junction kept 6 bases outside the gene matches. CDR1 and CDR2 (germline): SGHTA, FQGNSA. As DNA, the CDR3 is TGTGCCAGCAGCTCACAGGGGGCTCGTTCAGATACGCAGTATTTT. Its protein is CASSSQGARSDTQYF.

This clonotype was recorded many times. The J gene is TRBJ2-7, the V gene TRBV20-1, with TRBD2 matching over 10 bases. The V gene end was trimmed by 3 bases and the J gene end by 2 bases; junction bases not matched to a gene: 22. Germline CDR1 reads DFQATT; CDR2 reads SNEGSKA (reference sequence). This CDR3 spans 20 amino acids. CDR3 protein: CSASPDFSGRPTVSPYEQYF. CDR3 nucleotide sequence: TGCAGTGCTAGCCCTGACTTTAGCGGGAGGCCCACAGTTTCTCCCTACGAGCAGTACTTC.

This clonotype was detected many times. The chain couples TRBV15 to TRBJ2-1; 9 bases are shared with TRBD2. The germline gives CDR1 LNHNV, CDR2 YYDKDF (reference sequence). This CDR3 is built from 15 residues. V trimming: 1 base; J trimming: 8 bases; junction bases outside the gene matches: 6. For the CDR3, the DNA is TGTGCCACCAGCAGAGTTAGCGGGAGTTTGGATGAGCAGTTCTTC. It translates to CATSRVSGSLDEQFF.

This clonotype was seen a few times. This chain links TRBV29-1 with TRBJ2-1, with 9 bases matching TRBD2. This CDR3 has 14 residues. V shed 0 bases and J 10 bases; nucleotides not matched to a gene: 7. From germline, CDR1 is SQVTM and CDR2 ANQGSEA. The CDR3 region is CSVEDSPGLAEQFF. In DNA, the CDR3 is TGCAGCGTTGAAGATAGTCCCGGACTAGCGGAGCAGTTCTTC.

The V call is TRBV18, the J call TRBJ1-1; 7 positions match TRBD1. V lost 3 bases to trimming and J lost 1 base; unmatched junction nucleotides: 8. Germline V gene lookup returns CDR1 KGHSH and CDR2 LQKENI. There are 16 residues in the CDR3. CDR3 residues: CASSPPEGAWNTEAFF. The CDR3 nucleotides read TGTGCCAGCTCACCTCCGGAGGGGGCCTGGAACACTGAAGCTTTCTTT.

This clonotype appeared many times. The rearrangement uses TRBV11-3 and TRBJ2-1; D is perhaps TRBD2 (6 bases). The CDR3 spans 15 residues. Germline lookup yields CDR1 SGHNT and CDR2 YENEEA. Trimming pared 5 bases from V and 6 bases from J, leaving 17 bases between. The CDR3 sequence: CASSRQALASNEQFF. The CDR3 DNA reads TGTGCCAGCAGCCGCCAAGCACTAGCATCCAATGAGCAGTTCTTC. Drawing the rest from reference TRBV11-3 and TRBJ2-1, the complete variable domain is EAGVVQSPRYKIIEKKQPVAFWCNPISGHNTLYWYLQNLGQGPELLIRYENEEAVDDSQLPKDRFSAERLKGVDSTLKIQPAELGDSAVYLCASSRQALASNEQFFGPGTRLTVL.

This clonotype has just a few counts. The J gene is TRBJ1-2, the V gene TRBV12-3 or TRBV12-4; the match to TRBD1 covers 7 bases. This CDR3 has 12 residues. Trimming took 6 bases from V and 2 from J; bases not matched to a gene: 0. The CDR3 DNA follows: TGTGCCAGCAGAGGGGGCAACTATGGCTACACCTTC. It translates to CASRGGNYGYTF.

This clonotype was counted many times. V gene TRBV12-3 or TRBV12-4 combines with J gene TRBJ2-7; D is unresolved. The V end was cut by 6 bases, the J end by 1 base, with 13 bases between. CDR3 length equals 14 residues. The CDR3 region is CASSPQSRSYEQYF. CDR3 DNA: TGTGCCAGCAGCCCCCAGAGCCGTTCCTACGAGCAGTACTTC.

In this sample, this clonotype turned up a few times. The chain recombines TRBV5-6 with TRBJ2-1, with 9 bases fitting TRBD2. Germline trimming cut 0 bases from V and 8 bases from J; bases unmatched to any gene: 9. This CDR3 comprises 16 residues. The germline gives CDR1 SGHDT, CDR2 YYEEEE. CDR3: CASSLVRAGGSHEQFF. CDR3 coding DNA: TGTGCCAGCAGCTTGGTAAGAGCGGGAGGTTCTCATGAGCAGTTCTTC. Together with reference TRBV5-6 and TRBJ2-1, the CDR3 gives the full variable domain: DAGVTQSPTHLIKTRGQQVTLRCSPKSGHDTVSWYQQALGQGPQFIFQYYEEEERQRGNFPDRFSGHQFPNYSSELNVNALLLGDSALYLCASSLVRAGGSHEQFFGPGTRLTVL.

This clonotype occurred many times. One end of the junction is discordant with germline, which a read error may explain. This chain connects TRBV3-1 to TRBJ2-5, with TRBD2 identical over 11 bases. The germline V gene encodes CDR1 LGHDT and CDR2 YNNKEL (reference sequence). The CDR3 runs 12 residues. CDR3 protein: CASSSGLAGVNF. DNA of the CDR3: TGTGCCAGCAGCTCTGGACTAGCGGGCGTTAACTTC.

The chain combines TRBV2 with TRBJ2-1, with TRBD2 matching over 16 bases. There are 17 residues in the CDR3. V lost 4 bases, J lost 6 bases, and 6 bases stayed unmatched. Germline-derived CDR1 and CDR2 are SNHLY and FYNNEI. The CDR3 reads CASSAGTSGRAVNEQFF. DNA of the CDR3: TGTGCCAGCAGTGCTGGGACTAGCGGGAGGGCCGTCAATGAGCAGTTCTTC.

A few counts support this clonotype. The chain is built from TRBV19 and TRBJ2-7; D remains ambiguous. The CDR3 length is 11 residues. V was clipped by 5 bases and J by 3 bases, with 5 bases between them. The V gene's germline CDR1 is LNHDA and CDR2 SQIVND (reference sequence). CDR3 protein: CASSGNYEQYF. In DNA form, the CDR3 reads TGTGCCAGTAGTGGAAACTACGAGCAGTACTTC.

This clonotype was detected a few times. The V call is TRBV12-3 or TRBV12-4, the J call TRBJ2-7, with 9 nucleotides matching TRBD1. J was trimmed by 1 base and V by 6 bases; bases with no gene match: 7. The CDR3 consists of 15 residues. DNA for the CDR3: TGTGCCAGCAGGCGCTACAGGGGGCAGTCCTACGAGCAGTACTTC. Encoded protein: CASRRYRGQSYEQYF.

This clonotype has just one count. The chain uses TRBV7-3 and TRBJ2-2; D possibly corresponds to TRBD2 (7 bases). Trimming pared 2 bases from V and 7 bases from J, leaving 14 bases between. Germline V gene data show CDR1 as SGHTA and CDR2 as FQGTGA. The CDR3 is 15 amino acids. The chain's CDR3 is CASSLGTAGHGELFF. The CDR3 bases are TGTGCCAGCAGCTTAGGAACAGCGGGACACGGGGAGCTGTTTTTT.